This TCR beta chain emerged from a study of beta chain features in type 1 diabetes. Study information: Patients shared similar age, gender and cell yields with healthy donors.

Isolated RNA was reverse transcribed in full, so expressed TCRB transcripts were sequenced. Sequencing of naive, central memory and regulatory T cell samples gave an average of roughly 4 million reads. This table comes from immunoSEQ multiplex PCR, and its TCRdb copy is limited to in-frame clones, with some not included. Of 140,000 to 150,000 clones listed, around 9.3% are singletons. From germline, CDR1 is SGHTA and CDR2 FQGTGA. Germline trimming cut 3 bases from V and 2 bases from J; bases unmatched to any gene: 4. The CDR3 is 16 amino acids. Study results and caveats: Insertion counts at VDJ junctions were lower in type 1 diabetes patients, who also showed more deletions there.

A few counts support this clone. Its antigen is as yet unknown. The clonotype comes from a man between 18 and 35 years old in good health. The sequenced material came from naive CD4+ T cells from blood. The chain combines TRBV7-3 with TRBJ2-5; 12 positions match TRBD2. CDR3 region: CASSFGLAGSQETQYF. DNA for the CDR3: TGTGCCAGCAGCTTCGGACTAGCGGGAAGTCAAGAGACCCAGTACTTC.